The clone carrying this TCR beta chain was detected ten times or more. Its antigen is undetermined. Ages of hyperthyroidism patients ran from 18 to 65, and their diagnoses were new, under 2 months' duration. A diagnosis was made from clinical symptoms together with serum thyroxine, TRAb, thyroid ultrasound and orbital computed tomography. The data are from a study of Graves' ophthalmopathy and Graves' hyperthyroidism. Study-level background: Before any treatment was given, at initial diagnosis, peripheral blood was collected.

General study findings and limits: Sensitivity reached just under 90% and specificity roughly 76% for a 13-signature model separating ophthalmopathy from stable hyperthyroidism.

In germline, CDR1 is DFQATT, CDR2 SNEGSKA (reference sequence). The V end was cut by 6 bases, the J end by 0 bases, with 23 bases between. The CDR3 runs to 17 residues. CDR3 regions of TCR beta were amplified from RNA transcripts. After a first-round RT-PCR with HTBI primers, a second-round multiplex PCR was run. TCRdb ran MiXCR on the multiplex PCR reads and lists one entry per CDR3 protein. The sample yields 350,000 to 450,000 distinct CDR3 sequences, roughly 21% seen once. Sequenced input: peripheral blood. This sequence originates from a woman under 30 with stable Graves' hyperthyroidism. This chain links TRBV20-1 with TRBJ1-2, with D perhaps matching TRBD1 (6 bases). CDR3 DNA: TGCAGTGCGTTTACACAGGGTGTCAGCGGGGCTAACTATGGCTACACCTTC. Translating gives CSAFTQGVSGANYGYTF.